Given below is one T cell receptor beta chain in context. Those enrolled, adults aged roughly 18 to 95 years, came from about two dozen US areas. Participants reported their clinical history, and cohort assignment relied on those reports. These data originate in a study of blood T cell repertoires in COVID-19. Study in general: From the United States, Italy and Spain came samples of acute and convalescent COVID-19. Sources were T cells, B-cell-depleted T cells, or PBMCs; the material itself was cDNA or gDNA.

The CDR3 contains 14 residues. CDR1 MNHEY and CDR2 SMNVEV come from the germline V gene (reference sequence). V dropped 6 bases and J dropped 5; count of bases not matched to a gene: 3. Sequenced by immunoSEQ multiplex PCR; TCRdb stores in-frame clones only, minus some. The data hold some 270,000 clones, with over 80% observed a single time. This TCR derives from a woman in her twenties or thirties with acute COVID-19. Source material: PBMCs or T cells enriched from blood (not recorded which). The chain combines TRBV27 with TRBJ2-7, with 14 nucleotides matching TRBD2. For the CDR3, the DNA is TGTGCCAGCAGGGGACTAGCGGGAGCCAACGAGCAGTACTTC. It translates to CASRGLAGANEQYF.